This TCR beta chain was sequenced during a study of PD-1 blockade in classical Hodgkin lymphoma. Turning to the study itself: Every 2 weeks, patients got 3 mg/kg intravenous nivolumab.

This clone was seen just once. Antigen specificity is unknown. Study-wide results and limits: Nivolumab initiated under 1 year post-ASCT led to patient exclusion. Patients newly diagnosed and complete responders had comparable baseline diversity.

The protocol was immunoSEQ multiplex PCR, while the TCRdb copy is restricted to in-frame clones and leaves out a portion. This sample carries around 46,000 clones, nearly 90% of them seen once, and the ten largest clones take about 15%. Regarding time point: cycle 4 day 1 (C4D1), after less than seven weeks of nivolumab. Patients all relapsed after autologous stem cell transplantation, and there was variation in brentuximab vedotin exposure. Germline V gene data show CDR1 as MNHEY and CDR2 as SMNVEV (reference sequence). The CDR3 spans 14 residues. V was trimmed by 2 bases and J by 7 bases, leaving 14 bases between them.

The starting material was peripheral blood mononuclear cells (PBMCs), obtained before the fourth cycle of nivolumab. V is TRBV27 and J is TRBJ1-2; perhaps TRBD1 as D (5 bases). The sequence was collected from a human donor with classical Hodgkin lymphoma. CDR3 bases: TGTGCCAGCAGTTTAAGGTCGGGGACCGTTGGCTACACCTTC. Translating gives CASSLRSGTVGYTF.